This T cell receptor (beta chain) was sequenced during a study of blood T cell repertoires in COVID-19. Looking at the study overall: The origin of the acute and convalescent COVID-19 samples was the United States, Italy and Spain. T cells, B-cell-depleted T cells, or PBMCs supplied cDNA or gDNA.

Authors' analysis steps: Nucleated cell counts were estimated from reference gene primer amplification. The method was immunoSEQ multiplex PCR; TCRdb's version includes in-frame clones alone and lacks a portion of them. That table furnishes V, J and clone size, whereas the DNA furnished D and trimming. Of just over 150,000 clones listed, 70% to 85% were seen once; the top ten hold about 20%. The sequenced material came from peripheral blood. This sequence originates from a woman at least 80 years old with acute or convalescent COVID-19.

The CDR3 nucleotides read TGTGCCAGCAGCTTAGGTCTTTTGGGAAGCGGTGTGGACCAAGAGACCCAGTACTTC. Amino acid sequence: CASSLGLLGSGVDQETQYF. This chain links TRBV7-6 with TRBJ2-5, with D possibly TRBD2 on 5 matching bases. Germline V lookup: CDR1 SGHVS, CDR2 FNYEAQ. The CDR3 runs to 19 residues. V lost 1 base and J lost 0, with 21 bases in between.